This entry is about one T cell receptor (beta chain). The CDR3 sequence is 15 residues long. The germline CDR1 and CDR2 sequences are MNHEY and SVGAGI. After removal of 8 bases from V and 9 bases from J, the junction contained 11 bases not matched to a gene. These data are taken from a study of blood T cell repertoires in COVID-19. Method: immunoSEQ multiplex PCR; TCRdb's copy keeps in-frame clones and lacks some. The table records hundreds of thousands of clones, 85% of them present only once. Recovery among Cohort 3 donors was established by two negative PCRs, clearance, or symptom resolution. The clonotype was recovered from a woman between 45 and 65 years old who had recovered from COVID-19. The specimen sequenced was PBMCs or T cells enriched from blood (not recorded which). This chain uses TRBV6-5 with TRBJ1-6; 9 bases fit TRBD1. The CDR3 here is CASGPSGTGSSPLHF. The CDR3 DNA sequence: TGTGCCAGCGGACCTTCTGGGACAGGGTCTTCACCCCTCCACTTT.